This T cell receptor (beta chain) was recorded in a study of post-analysis software for immune sequencing data. Study-level results: Relative to controls, patients with multiple sclerosis showed significantly lower normalized Chao1 diversity. Comparison of patients with controls showed a handful of TRBV segments more frequent in patients, TRBV5-6, TRBV5-1 and TRBV20-1 among them.

This clonotype was detected many times. Its antigen is unidentified. V lost 1 base, J lost 2 bases, and 5 bases stayed unmatched. The CDR3 totals 16 residues. CDR1 and CDR2 from the germline V gene are SGHRS and YFSETQ. Unique molecular identifiers had been added to the TCR beta cDNA libraries. Starting from approximately 0.95 to 9.8 million T cells, the study yielded a few hundred thousand cDNA molecules. One entry per CDR3 protein results from TCRdb running MiXCR on the PCR reads. The table lists some 240,000 distinct CDR3 sequences, roughly a third of them singletons, with 4.5% to 5.5% in the top ten.

This rearrangement joins TRBV5-1 to TRBJ2-1, with 8 nucleotides matching TRBD2. Input material: blood. The receptor was isolated from a girl aged 10-17 years with multiple sclerosis. The CDR3 loop reads CASSLNLAGPYNEQFF. CDR3 DNA: TGCGCCAGCAGCTTGAACCTAGCGGGCCCCTACAATGAGCAGTTCTTC.